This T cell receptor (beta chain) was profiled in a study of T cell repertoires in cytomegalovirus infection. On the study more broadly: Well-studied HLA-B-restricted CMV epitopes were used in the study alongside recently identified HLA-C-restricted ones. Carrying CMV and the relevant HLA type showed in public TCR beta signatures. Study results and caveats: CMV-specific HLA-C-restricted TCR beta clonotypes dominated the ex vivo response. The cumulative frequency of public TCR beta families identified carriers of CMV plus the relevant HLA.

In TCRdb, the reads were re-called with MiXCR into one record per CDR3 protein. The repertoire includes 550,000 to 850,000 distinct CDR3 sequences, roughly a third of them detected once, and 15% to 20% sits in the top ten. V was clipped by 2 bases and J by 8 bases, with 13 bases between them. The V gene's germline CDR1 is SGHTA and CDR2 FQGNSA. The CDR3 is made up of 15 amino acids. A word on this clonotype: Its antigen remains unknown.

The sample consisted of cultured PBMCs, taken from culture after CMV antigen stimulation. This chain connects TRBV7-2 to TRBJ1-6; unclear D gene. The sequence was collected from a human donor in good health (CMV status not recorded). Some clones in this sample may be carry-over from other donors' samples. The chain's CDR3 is CASSLLGTGDSPLHF. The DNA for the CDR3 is TGTGCCAGCAGCTTATTGGGCACGGGCGATTCACCCCTCCACTTT.